This section outlines one TCR beta chain sequence together with its context. The data stem from a study of blood T cell repertoires in COVID-19. Study as a whole: The United States, Italy and Spain supplied acute and convalescent COVID-19 samples. PBMCs, B-cell-depleted T cells, or T cells provided the cDNA or gDNA that made up the material.

In the original analysis: Reference gene primer amplification in the assay estimated nucleated cell counts. Produced via immunoSEQ multiplex PCR; TCRdb's table is partial and in-frame only. D and trimming were read from the DNA, whereas the V and J calls and clone size are those reported in that table. The data contain 100,000 to 150,000 clones, about four fifths of them seen just once; the ten biggest clones take up 1.1% to 1.5%. Germline V gene data show CDR1 as SGHVS and CDR2 as FQNEAQ. This CDR3 comprises 14 residues. Trimming removed 3 bases from V and 7 bases from J; junction bases left unmatched: 5.

This receptor was obtained from a man between 60 and 75 years old with acute or convalescent COVID-19. The J gene is TRBJ1-4, the V gene TRBV7-8, with 7 bases fitting TRBD1. Sequenced: peripheral blood. The CDR3 coding sequence is TGTGCCAGCAGCTTCCGGGACAGTTTTGAAAAACTGTTTTTT. It yields the protein CASSFRDSFEKLFF.